Listed below are T cell receptor beta chains from one sample, sequenced in a study of shared clonotypes between healthy human individuals. The table came from immunoSEQ multiplex PCR; TCRdb's copy has only in-frame clones and leaves some out. The sample lists some 1,900,000 clones; about 95% were seen once. Sequencing was done on a sample of naive CD8+ T cells sorted from blood. The receptors here all came from a man between 18 and 29 years old in good health. Both conserved end residues are part of each CDR3. A D gene is named only where the DNA matches it firmly. Clone size is not always given. Where it is, it says once, few, many or a class for expanded clones.

v_gene: TRBV29-1; d_gene: NA; j_gene: TRBJ2-2; abundance: NA; CDR3nt: TGCAGCGTTGAAGGTACCGGGGAGCTGTTTTTT; CDR3aa: CSVEGTGELFF
v_gene: TRBV5-6; d_gene: TRBD1; j_gene: TRBJ2-7; abundance: NA; CDR3nt: TGTGCCAGCAGCTTTGGGACAGAGTCCTACGAGCAGTACTTC; CDR3aa: CASSFGTESYEQYF
v_gene: TRBV5-6; d_gene: NA; j_gene: TRBJ2-7; abundance: NA; CDR3nt: TGTGCCAGCAGCGGAGGGACCCTCCAAATCTACGAGCAGTACTTC; CDR3aa: CASSGGTLQIYEQYF
v_gene: TRBV6-1; d_gene: NA; j_gene: TRBJ1-6; abundance: NA; CDR3nt: TGTGCCAGCAGTGACCAGACAAGCTCCTATAATTCACCCCTCCACTTT; CDR3aa: CASSDQTSSYNSPLHF
v_gene: TRBV4-1; d_gene: NA; j_gene: TRBJ2-1; abundance: NA; CDR3nt: TGCGCCAGCAGCCAGACGGACAGCCACAATGAGCAGTTCTTC; CDR3aa: CASSQTDSHNEQFF
v_gene: TRBV10-3; d_gene: NA; j_gene: TRBJ2-7; abundance: NA; CDR3nt: TGTGCCATCAGTGATAATCCAGACTCCTACGAGCAGTACTTC; CDR3aa: CAISDNPDSYEQYF
v_gene: TRBV5-4; d_gene: TRBD1; j_gene: TRBJ2-7; abundance: NA; CDR3nt: TGTGCCAGCAGCTTACAGGGGGCCGAGCAGTACTTC; CDR3aa: CASSLQGAEQYF
v_gene: TRBV5-6; d_gene: TRBD2; j_gene: TRBJ2-3; abundance: once; CDR3nt: TGTGCCAGCAGCTTGCGAGGACTAGATCTCCTCACCACTGATACGCAGTATTTT; CDR3aa: CASSLRGLDLLTTDTQYF
v_gene: TRBV7-2; d_gene: TRBD2; j_gene: TRBJ2-1; abundance: NA; CDR3nt: TGTGCCAGCAGCCTACTCGCTAGCGGGGAGTCGCCGTTCTTC; CDR3aa: CASSLLASGESPFF
v_gene: TRBV9; d_gene: NA; j_gene: TRBJ2-7; abundance: once; CDR3nt: TGTGCCAGCAGTTTGGGCCTAGGGCTGAACGAGCAGTACTTC; CDR3aa: CASSLGLGLNEQYF
v_gene: TRBV18; d_gene: NA; j_gene: TRBJ1-5; abundance: NA; CDR3nt: TGTGCCAGCTCACCAGGGACAACCAATCAGCCCCAGCATTTT; CDR3aa: CASSPGTTNQPQHF
v_gene: TRBV5-4; d_gene: NA; j_gene: TRBJ1-1; abundance: NA; CDR3nt: TGTGCCAGCAGCTTGAAGCAGGGGCTAACCAACACTGAAGCTTTCTTT; CDR3aa: CASSLKQGLTNTEAFF
v_gene: TRBV29-1; d_gene: TRBD2; j_gene: TRBJ2-7; abundance: NA; CDR3nt: TGCAGCGTTGAAAGCGGGAGGGGCTACGAGCAGTACTTC; CDR3aa: CSVESGRGYEQYF
v_gene: TRBV4-1; d_gene: NA; j_gene: TRBJ2-7; abundance: NA; CDR3nt: TGCGCCAGCAGCCAAGACTCGCGGGGGCCGGCCTACGAGCAGTACTTC; CDR3aa: CASSQDSRGPAYEQYF
v_gene: TRBV7-9; d_gene: NA; j_gene: TRBJ2-7; abundance: NA; CDR3nt: TGTGCCAGCAGCTTACACGTGGGGACAAACTACGAGCAGTACTTC; CDR3aa: CASSLHVGTNYEQYF
v_gene: TRBV6-5; d_gene: NA; j_gene: TRBJ2-7; abundance: once; CDR3nt: TGTGCCAGGGGGGGGCAGTACTTC; CDR3aa: CARGGQYF
v_gene: TRBV21-1; d_gene: NA; j_gene: TRBJ1-5; abundance: NA; CDR3nt: TGTGCCTATCCCCCAGGGGAGGGAGATCAGCCCCAGCATTTT; CDR3aa: CAYPPGEGDQPQHF
v_gene: TRBV19; d_gene: NA; j_gene: TRBJ2-2; abundance: NA; CDR3nt: TGTGCCAGTAGTCCCCGGGAGTCCAACACCGGGGAGCTGTTTTTT; CDR3aa: CASSPRESNTGELFF
v_gene: TRBV4-3; d_gene: TRBD2; j_gene: TRBJ2-3; abundance: NA; CDR3nt: TGCGCCAGCAGCCAAGATGGCCCTTGGCGGGAGACAGATACGCAGTATTTT; CDR3aa: CASSQDGPWRETDTQYF
v_gene: TRBV4-3; d_gene: TRBD2; j_gene: TRBJ2-7; abundance: NA; CDR3nt: TGCGCCAGCAGCCTGCTAGCGGGAAGCTCCTACGAGCAGTACTTC; CDR3aa: CASSLLAGSSYEQYF
v_gene: TRBV10-2; d_gene: NA; j_gene: TRBJ2-3; abundance: NA; CDR3nt: TGCGCCAGCAGTGAGAGGGGGGGAACAGATACGCAGTATTTT; CDR3aa: CASSERGGTDTQYF
v_gene: TRBV6-1; d_gene: NA; j_gene: TRBJ2-5; abundance: NA; CDR3nt: TGTGCCAGCAGTGAAGTCCGGGCCCTGGGGGAGACCCAGTACTTC; CDR3aa: CASSEVRALGETQYF
v_gene: TRBV5-8; d_gene: TRBD2; j_gene: TRBJ2-7; abundance: NA; CDR3nt: TGTGCCAGCAGCCCGGAACTAGCGGGAGTCTACGAGCAGTACTTC; CDR3aa: CASSPELAGVYEQYF
v_gene: TRBV5-1; d_gene: TRBD2; j_gene: TRBJ2-7; abundance: NA; CDR3nt: TGCGCCAGCAGCTTGGTAGCGGGCCCCTCCTACGAGCAGTACTTC; CDR3aa: CASSLVAGPSYEQYF
v_gene: TRBV4-1; d_gene: NA; j_gene: TRBJ2-7; abundance: NA; CDR3nt: TGCGCCAGCAGCCAAGGGAGCGGGTCGACCTACGAGCAGTACTTC; CDR3aa: CASSQGSGSTYEQYF
v_gene: TRBV6-1; d_gene: NA; j_gene: TRBJ1-2; abundance: NA; CDR3nt: TGTGCCAGCAGTGAAGAAATCTGGGTGGCCTATGGCTACACCTTC; CDR3aa: CASSEEIWVAYGYTF
v_gene: TRBV29-1; d_gene: TRBD1; j_gene: TRBJ1-2; abundance: NA; CDR3nt: TGCAGCGTTGTTGTGACAGGGAGTTATGGCTACACCTTC; CDR3aa: CSVVVTGSYGYTF
v_gene: TRBV5-1; d_gene: NA; j_gene: TRBJ2-7; abundance: NA; CDR3nt: TGCGCCAGCAGCCCCGCCGGGGGCCTTTCCTACGAGCAGTACTTC; CDR3aa: CASSPAGGLSYEQYF
v_gene: TRBV7-9; d_gene: NA; j_gene: TRBJ1-1; abundance: NA; CDR3nt: TGTGCCAGCAGCTTGAGGGAGGGAGCGTACACTGAAGCTTTCTTT; CDR3aa: CASSLREGAYTEAFF
v_gene: TRBV2; d_gene: NA; j_gene: TRBJ1-6; abundance: NA; CDR3nt: TGTGCCAGCAGTGAAGCGCTTCAAAGCGGGTATTCACCCCTCCACTTT; CDR3aa: CASSEALQSGYSPLHF
v_gene: TRBV4-1; d_gene: TRBD2; j_gene: TRBJ2-7; abundance: few; CDR3nt: TGCGCCAGCAGCCAAGCTAGCGGGGGGTACGAGCAGTACTTC; CDR3aa: CASSQASGGYEQYF
v_gene: TRBV4-3; d_gene: NA; j_gene: TRBJ1-6; abundance: NA; CDR3nt: TGCGCCAGCAGCCAAGATGACAGTTATAATTCACCCCTCCACTTT; CDR3aa: CASSQDDSYNSPLHF
v_gene: TRBV7-9; d_gene: TRBD2; j_gene: TRBJ2-2; abundance: NA; CDR3nt: TGTGCCAGCAGCTTAGGGACTAGCGTGACTGGTGAGCTGTTTTTT; CDR3aa: CASSLGTSVTGELFF
v_gene: TRBV29-1; d_gene: NA; j_gene: TRBJ2-7; abundance: NA; CDR3nt: TGCAGCGGTTTATTACAGGTTTTATACGAGCAGTACTTC; CDR3aa: CSGLLQVLYEQYF
v_gene: TRBV19; d_gene: TRBD1; j_gene: TRBJ1-1; abundance: NA; CDR3nt: TGTGCCAGTAGTATGGGGGGACAGGGGTGGCCTGAAGCTTTCTTT; CDR3aa: CASSMGGQGWPEAFF
v_gene: TRBV6-1; d_gene: NA; j_gene: TRBJ2-7; abundance: once; CDR3nt: TGTGCCAGCAAGACGGGGGACGGATCCTACGAGCAGTACTTC; CDR3aa: CASKTGDGSYEQYF
v_gene: TRBV2; d_gene: TRBD1; j_gene: TRBJ1-6; abundance: NA; CDR3nt: TGTGCCAGCAGTGAAGTCCCACCGACAGGGGGTTACGAGAGCTCCTATAATTCACCCCTCCACTTT; CDR3aa: CASSEVPPTGGYESSYNSPLHF
v_gene: TRBV15; d_gene: NA; j_gene: TRBJ2-2; abundance: NA; CDR3nt: TGTGCCACCAGTGGAGGGAACACCGGGGAGCTGTTTTTT; CDR3aa: CATSGGNTGELFF